This TCR beta chain was documented in a study of STAT5B mutations in CD4+ large granular lymphocyte leukemia (dated by TCRdb to 2021 to 2024). For context, the study as a whole: Among the healthy controls, the CDR3 'QG' motif was associated with a particular HLA allele. Flow cytometry on FACSCanto II or FACSVerse confirmed that purified fractions exceeded 95% purity among lymphocytes. The study compared the TCRbeta repertoires of patients with CD4+ T-cell large granular lymphocyte leukemia against the TCRbeta repertoires of healthy blood donors.

Healthy controls were roughly 40 blood donors whose buffy coats came from the Finnish Red Cross blood service. All TCR-sequenced material derived from peripheral blood: patient blood samples and healthy donor buffy coats. Ficoll-Hypaque gradient centrifugation was used to isolate peripheral blood mononuclear cells. For the healthy controls, CD4+ cells were obtained from buffy coats by magnetic purification. The Gentra Puregene Cell and Tissue kit was used for genomic DNA extraction, and quantification was performed on a Qubit 2.0 fluorometer. The germline V gene encodes CDR1 MNHEY and CDR2 SMNVEV (reference sequence). The CDR3 goes from the cysteine to the phenylalanine over 15 residues. This entry keeps only the CDR3 DNA: 45 bases, framed from base 1. The V end gives up 5 bases and the J end 0 bases, leaving 7 bases in the junction not matched to a gene. For this clone: Its binding antigen is unknown. The sample holds no much larger clone one base away, and base qualities are not on file.

Here is what the overall study found, with its caveats: Main leukemic clonotypes were private to each patient, although about a quarter of the main leukemic clonotypes were found at low frequency in the non-leukemic repertoires of other patients. TRBV06-family usage was enriched among the top patient clones (8/27) compared with healthy controls (2/35). The data were not HLA-matched, and the relatively small sample size could explain the higher clonality seen in CD4+ compared with CD8+ T-LGLL. Compared with healthy CD4+ repertoires, CD4-sorted patient repertoires appeared more clonal, and this difference remained even after the putative leukemic clones were removed.

The immunoSEQ assay at survey resolution was applied to genomic DNA for sequencing of TCRbeta rearrangements. Per the authors' processing: In the TCR sequencing data, the lowest productive clonotype frequency that could be detected was 2.59 x 10-5. Analyses included only productive TCRbeta rearrangements, meaning complete and in-frame sequences. Clonality for each sample was calculated as Simpson clonality in the immunoSEQ Analyzer version 3.0. Based on frequency, clones were grouped as very rare, small, medium, large (1-20%) or hyperexpanded (>20%). Generation probabilities were estimated with OLGA 1.2.3, V-gene circos plots were generated with VDJtools, specificities were searched for in VDJdb, and CDR3 motifs were identified with GLIPH. TCRdb took over this immuneACCESS table, retaining in-frame rearrangements with V and J assigned. Such tables are incomplete; in checked studies, under half of the missing clones stem from an unresolved V gene, and the remainder is unexplained. The DNA gave D and trimming, while V, J and clone size come from that table. In all, the sample holds about 32,000 clones, and roughly nine tenths of those were seen once. Jointly, the top ten make up about 0.42% of the sample.

The receptor chain draws on TRBV27 and TRBJ2-7; TRBD1 lines up with 7 middle nucleotides. The origin of this receptor is a human donor in good health. Sequenced: CD4+ T cells from blood buffy coats. The bases read TGTGCCAGCAGTAGATTAGGACAGGCCTCCTACGAGCAGTACTTC. Its protein reads: CASSRLGQASYEQYF.